The text below deals with one T cell receptor (beta chain). Its antigen remains unknown. Germline assignment: CDR1 DFQATT and CDR2 SNEGSKA (reference sequence). V was pared by 6 bases and J by 6 bases, with 9 bases of the junction left unmatched. The CDR3 is made up of 13 amino acids. The data originate from a study of T-cell reconstitution after alpha-beta-depleted transplantation in children. Overall study findings and caveats: The study traced high day-60 TCRbeta diversity in some patients to surviving recipient T cells and thymic progenitors.

TCRbeta library construction was performed incorporating unique molecular identifiers. TCRdb reanalysed the PCR reads using MiXCR and keeps one entry per CDR3 protein. The sample carries 200,000 to 300,000 distinct CDR3 sequences, about a quarter recorded once. This TCR came from a girl aged 2 to 9 with Fanconi anemia, due to receive a stem cell transplant. The sequenced sample was PBMCs, obtained before TCRalphabeta/CD19-depleted stem cell transplant. This sequence joins TRBV20-1 and TRBJ2-3; 7 positions match TRBD2. The DNA of the CDR3 is TGCAGTGCAACTATCGGGGGGACTGATACGCAGTATTTT. Protein: CSATIGGTDTQYF.